The present entry profiles one T cell receptor beta chain with its context. Treatment reported: 15 to 20 received Ad26.COV2.S at low or high dose, single or two shots; about 5 received placebo; per-sample allocation not given. At day 63 after the first vaccine or placebo injection, samples were drawn. CDR1 and CDR2 from the germline V gene are SGDLS and YYNGEE. V dropped 4 bases and J dropped 0 bases, with 14 bases sitting between them. CDR3 length: 16 amino acids. The sample belongs to a study of Ad26.COV2.S vaccination and SARS-CoV-2 variants. Study as a whole: Donor had been placed in the Ad26.COV2.S arm of the COV1001 trial.

The repertoire was sequenced with immunoSEQ multiplex PCR; TCRdb's copy has only in-frame clones and lacks some. The table has roughly 350,000 clones, roughly 87% seen once. The clonotype comes from a person aged 18-60 years who received the Ad26.COV2.S COVID-19 vaccine or a placebo. Here the sequenced sample was peripheral blood, taken in a trial of Ad26.COV2.S vaccine versus placebo. This rearrangement joins TRBV9 to TRBJ1-3; no firm D call. CDR3 protein: CASSPRGRTSGNTIYF. As DNA, the CDR3 is TGTGCCAGCAGCCCTCGGGGTCGGACCTCTGGAAACACCATATATTTT. The complete variable domain, with remaining parts taken from reference TRBV9 and TRBJ1-3, reads DSGVTQTPKHLITATGQRVTLRCSPRSGDLSVYWYQQSLDQGLQFLIQYYNGEERAKGNILERFSAQQFPDLHSELNLSSLELGDSALYFCASSPRGRTSGNTIYFGEGSWLTVV.